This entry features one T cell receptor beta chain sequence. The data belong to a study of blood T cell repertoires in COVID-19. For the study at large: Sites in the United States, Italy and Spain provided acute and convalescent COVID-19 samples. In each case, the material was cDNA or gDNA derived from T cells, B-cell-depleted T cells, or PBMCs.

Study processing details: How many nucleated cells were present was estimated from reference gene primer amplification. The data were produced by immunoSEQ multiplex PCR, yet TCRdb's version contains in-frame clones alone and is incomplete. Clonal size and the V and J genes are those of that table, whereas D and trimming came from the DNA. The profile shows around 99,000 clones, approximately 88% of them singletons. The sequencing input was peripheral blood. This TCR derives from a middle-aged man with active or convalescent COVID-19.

In DNA form, the CDR3 reads TGTGCCAGCAGCCCCCCGAGGGGGGACAGAGGCCCTTACAATGAGCAGTTCTTC. This codes for CASSPPRGDRGPYNEQFF. This chain links TRBV5-5 with TRBJ2-1, with D possibly TRBD1 on 7 matching bases. V lost 4 bases, J lost 4 bases, and 24 bases lay in between. This CDR3 comprises 18 residues. Germline CDR1 is SGHKS and CDR2 is YYEKEE (reference sequence).